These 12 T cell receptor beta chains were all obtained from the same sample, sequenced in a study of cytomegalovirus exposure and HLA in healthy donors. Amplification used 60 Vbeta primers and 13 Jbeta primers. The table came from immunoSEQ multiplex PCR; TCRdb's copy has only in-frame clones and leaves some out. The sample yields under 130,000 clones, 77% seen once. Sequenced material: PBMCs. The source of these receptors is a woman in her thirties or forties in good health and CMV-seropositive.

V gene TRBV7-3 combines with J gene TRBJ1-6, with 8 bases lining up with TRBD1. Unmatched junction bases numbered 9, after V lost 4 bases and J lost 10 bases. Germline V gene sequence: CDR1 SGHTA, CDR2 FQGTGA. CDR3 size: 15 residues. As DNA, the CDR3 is TGTGCCAGCAGCTCCCGACAGGGGCAAGGATCACCCCTCCACTTT. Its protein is CASSSRQGQGSPLHF.

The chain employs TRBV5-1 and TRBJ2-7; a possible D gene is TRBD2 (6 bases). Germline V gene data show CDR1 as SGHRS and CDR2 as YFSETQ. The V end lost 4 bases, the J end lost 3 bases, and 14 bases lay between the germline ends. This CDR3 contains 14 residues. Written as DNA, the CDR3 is TGCGCCAGCAGCCCGCGGGGAGAGGGCTACGAGCAGTACTTC. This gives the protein CASSPRGEGYEQYF.

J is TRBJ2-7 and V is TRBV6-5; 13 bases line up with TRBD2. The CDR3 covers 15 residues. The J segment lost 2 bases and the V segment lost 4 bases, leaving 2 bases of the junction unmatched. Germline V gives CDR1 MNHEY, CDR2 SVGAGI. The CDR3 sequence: CASSFGLAGAYEQYF. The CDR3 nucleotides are TGTGCCAGCAGTTTCGGACTAGCGGGAGCCTACGAGCAGTACTTC.

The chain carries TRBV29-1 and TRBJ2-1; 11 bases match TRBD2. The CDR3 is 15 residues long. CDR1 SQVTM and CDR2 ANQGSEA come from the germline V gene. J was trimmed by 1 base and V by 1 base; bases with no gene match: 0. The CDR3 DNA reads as TGCAGCGTTGAAGGGACTAGCGGGTCCTACAATGAGCAGTTCTTC. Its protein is CSVEGTSGSYNEQFF.

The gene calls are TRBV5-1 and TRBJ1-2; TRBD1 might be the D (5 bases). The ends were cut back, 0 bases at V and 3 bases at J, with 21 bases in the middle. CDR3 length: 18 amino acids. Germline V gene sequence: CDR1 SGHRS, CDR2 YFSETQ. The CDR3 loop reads CASSLVSGTMAGDYGYTF. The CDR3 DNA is TGCGCCAGCAGCTTGGTTTCTGGGACGATGGCGGGAGACTATGGCTACACCTTC.

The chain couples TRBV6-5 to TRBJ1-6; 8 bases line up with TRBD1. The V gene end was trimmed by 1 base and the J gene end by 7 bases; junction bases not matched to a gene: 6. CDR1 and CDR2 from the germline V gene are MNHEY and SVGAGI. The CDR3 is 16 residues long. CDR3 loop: CASSYFTGQENSPLHF. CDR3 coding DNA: TGTGCCAGCAGTTACTTTACGGGACAGGAGAATTCACCCCTCCACTTT.

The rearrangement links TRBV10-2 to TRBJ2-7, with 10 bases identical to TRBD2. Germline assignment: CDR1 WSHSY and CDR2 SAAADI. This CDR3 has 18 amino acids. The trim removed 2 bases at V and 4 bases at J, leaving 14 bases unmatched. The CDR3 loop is CASSEPQNSGRFEYEQYF. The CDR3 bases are TGCGCCAGCAGTGAGCCCCAAAATAGCGGGAGGTTCGAGTACGAGCAGTACTTC.

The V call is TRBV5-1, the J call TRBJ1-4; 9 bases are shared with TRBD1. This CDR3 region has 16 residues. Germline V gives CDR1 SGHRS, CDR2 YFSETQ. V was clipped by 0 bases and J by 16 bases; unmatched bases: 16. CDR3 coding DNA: TGCGCCAGCAGCTTGGGGACAGGGGCCCCTCAACTCAGTACGTTTTTT. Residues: CASSLGTGAPQLSTFF.

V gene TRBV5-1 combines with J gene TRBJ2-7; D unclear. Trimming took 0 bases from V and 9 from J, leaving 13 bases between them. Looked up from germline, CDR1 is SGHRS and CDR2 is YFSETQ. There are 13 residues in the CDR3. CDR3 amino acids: CASSLESVGGQYF. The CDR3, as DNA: TGCGCCAGCAGCTTGGAATCCGTCGGCGGGCAGTACTTC.

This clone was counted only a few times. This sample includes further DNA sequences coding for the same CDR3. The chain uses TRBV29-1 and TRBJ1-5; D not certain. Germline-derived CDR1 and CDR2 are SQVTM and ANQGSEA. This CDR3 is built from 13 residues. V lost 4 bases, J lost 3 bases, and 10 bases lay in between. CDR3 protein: CSVGRGHNQPQHF. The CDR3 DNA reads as TGCAGCGTTGGAAGAGGGCACAATCAGCCCCAGCATTTT.

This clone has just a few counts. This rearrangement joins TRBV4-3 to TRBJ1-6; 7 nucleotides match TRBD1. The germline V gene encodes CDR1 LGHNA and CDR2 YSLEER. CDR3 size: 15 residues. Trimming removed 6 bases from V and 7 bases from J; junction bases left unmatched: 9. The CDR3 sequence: CASSPRGTENSPLHF. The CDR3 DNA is TGCGCCAGCAGTCCGAGGGGGACAGAGAATTCACCCCTCCACTTT.

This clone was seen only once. This CDR3 reads CASRQKEKLFF. In DNA, the CDR3 is TGCGCCAGCAGGCAGAAAGAAAAACTGTTTTTT. This chain links TRBV10-1 with TRBJ1-4; unclear D gene. The length of the CDR3 is 11 residues. V was pared by 6 bases and J by 8 bases, with 7 bases between. Germline CDR1 WNHNN, CDR2 SYGVQD (reference sequence).